What follows are 16 T cell receptor beta chains derived from one specimen sequenced in a study of identical twins (dated by TCRdb to the mid-2010s). Libraries were constructed by 5' RACE. Sequencing was carried out with an Illumina HiSeq 2000. TCRdb redid the processing of the public reads, applying fastp at Q25 and MiXCR, and retained in-frame beta chains. Rows merge per CDR3 protein into single entries with the most common DNA and genes. The sample records roughly 1,500,000 distinct CDR3 sequences, 32% of which are singletons. The ten most abundant clones make up approximately 0.25% of the sample. Specimen: cord blood. The receptors were gathered from a newborn girl in good health.

As concerns this clonotype: No conserved phenylalanine or tryptophan is present at the end of the CDR3, so a read error is the likely explanation. The chain joins TRBV20-1 to TRBJ1-2, with a tentative D call TRBD1 (6 bases). The CDR3 contains 11 residues. Trimming pared 3 bases from V and 4 bases from J, leaving 6 bases between. CDR1 DFQATT and CDR2 SNEGSKA come from the germline V gene (reference sequence). This chain's CDR3 is CSARDSYGYTS. CDR3 bases: TGCAGTGCTAGGGACAGCTATGGCTACACCTCC.

The chain is built from TRBV6-5 and TRBJ1-6; D is unresolved. Germline values: CDR1 MNHEY, CDR2 SVGAGI. The CDR3 spans 15 residues. Trimming removed 0 bases at V and 7 bases at J, with 10 bases between. CDR3 DNA: TGTGCCAGCAGTTACTCCGCGGTTTACAATTCACCCCTCCACTTT. Translating gives CASSYSAVYNSPLHF.

Regarding this clonotype: One end of the junction does not line up with germline, which may come from a read error. This chain joins TRBV16 and TRBJ1-2, with D uncertain. Germline CDR1 and CDR2: KGHSY and FQNENV. The CDR3 runs to 16 residues. The CDR3 coding sequence is TGTGCCAGCCGCCAATACTTTCAGGTGGAATTTGTAGGCTACACCTTC. Its protein product is CASRQYFQVEFVGYTF.

In this sample, this clonotype turned up a few times. The chain couples TRBV6-5 to TRBJ2-4, with D perhaps matching TRBD2 (7 bases). The V end was cut by 5 bases, the J end by 0 bases, with 14 bases between. Germline assignment: CDR1 MNHEY and CDR2 SVGAGI. The length of the CDR3 is 16 residues. The CDR3 here is CASSPTRGLAKNIQYF. The CDR3, as DNA: TGTGCCAGCAGTCCAACGCGGGGGCTAGCCAAAAACATTCAGTACTTC.

This clonotype was observed at least ten times. The gene calls are TRBV10-3 and TRBJ2-7, with 14 bases matching TRBD2. Germline V gene data show CDR1 as ENHRY and CDR2 as SYGVKD. The CDR3 is 15 amino acids. V gave up 5 bases and J gave up 4 bases; unmatched junction bases: 4. For the CDR3, the DNA is TGTGCCATCAGTCCGGGACTAGCGGGAGTTTACGAGCAGTACTTC. Translation gives CAISPGLAGVYEQYF.

V gene TRBV19 combines with J gene TRBJ2-7; 7 nucleotides line up with TRBD1. The trim removed 8 bases at V and 3 bases at J, leaving 13 bases unmatched. CDR1 LNHDA and CDR2 SQIVND come from the germline V gene (reference sequence). This CDR3 spans 15 amino acids. The CDR3 loop is CASGGRGPNYYEQYF. In DNA, the CDR3 is TGTGCCAGTGGGGGAAGGGGGCCGAACTACTACGAGCAGTACTTC. The variable domain in full, completed from reference TRBV19 and TRBJ2-7, reads DGGITQSPKYLFRKEGQNVTLSCEQNLNHDAMYWYRQDPGQGLRLIYYSQIVNDFQKGDIAEGYSVSREKKESFPLTVTSAQKNPTAFYLCASGGRGPNYYEQYFGPGTRLTVT.

DNA of the CDR3: TGCAGTGCTAGAGATCGGGCTAGCGGGGGGCCTAACAATGAGCAGTTCTTC. Protein product: CSARDRASGGPNNEQFF. The rearrangement uses TRBV20-1 and TRBJ2-1, with 11 bases matching TRBD2. The CDR3 covers 17 residues. After removal of 0 bases from V and 5 bases from J, the junction contained 9 bases not matched to a gene. Germline values: CDR1 DFQATT, CDR2 SNEGSKA (reference sequence).

As for this clonotype: One end of the junction is discordant with germline, which a read error may explain. The chain combines TRBV12-3 or TRBV12-4 with TRBJ2-7; D is unresolved. The CDR3 totals 12 residues. The CDR3 coding sequence is TGTGCCAGCAGATTAGGCCTCCTCGAGCAGTACTTC. Translation gives CASRLGLLEQYF.

This clonotype was picked up many times. The chain couples TRBV5-1 to TRBJ1-1; maybe TRBD1 (5 bases). V was clipped by 4 bases and J by 0 bases, with 10 bases between them. The CDR3 sequence is 14 residues long. Germline V gene lookup returns CDR1 SGHRS and CDR2 YFSETQ. The CDR3 here is CASSVGAVNTEAFF. The DNA for the CDR3 is TGCGCCAGCAGCGTTGGGGCGGTGAACACTGAAGCTTTCTTT. The full variable domain, its missing parts supplied by reference TRBV5-1 and TRBJ1-1, is KAGVTQTPRYLIKTRGQQVTLSCSPISGHRSVSWYQQTPGQGLQFLFEYFSETQRNKGNFPGRFSGRQFSNSRSEMNVSTLELGDSALYLCASSVGAVNTEAFFGQGTRLTVV.

The chain combines TRBV19 with TRBJ1-4; D may be TRBD1 (5 bases). There are 14 residues in the CDR3. Germline V gene lookup returns CDR1 LNHDA and CDR2 SQIVND (reference sequence). Trimming took off 6 bases at V and 5 bases at J, with 13 bases between the two ends. In nucleotides, the CDR3 is TGTGCCAGTAGCACCTGGGGACGGAATGAAAAACTGTTTTTT. Protein: CASSTWGRNEKLFF.

The chain has TRBV6-5 and TRBJ2-3; D call uncertain. V gave up 0 bases and J gave up 0 bases, with 7 bases separating them. From germline, CDR1 is MNHEY and CDR2 SVGAGI. The CDR3 loop spans 15 amino acids. The CDR3 coding sequence is TGTGCCAGCAGTTACTCAGGGCAGAGCACAGATACGCAGTATTTT. Translating it yields CASSYSGQSTDTQYF.

This clonotype appeared a single time. CDR3 in DNA: TGCGCCAGCCGGGATGTTAATCGCTACGAGCAGTACTTC. This sequence encodes CASRDVNRYEQYF. The chain uses TRBV5-1 and TRBJ2-7, with D maybe TRBD2 (5 bases). V was cut by 7 bases and J by 3 bases, with 14 bases left in between. The CDR3 has 13 amino acids. Germline V gene data show CDR1 as SGHRS and CDR2 as YFSETQ.

The gene calls are TRBV21-1 and TRBJ2-3; the table names TRBD1, a call not compared with the DNA. TRBV21-1 counts as a pseudogene. The CDR3 is 15 residues long. This CDR3 is CASSLIGQGGDTQYF. In nucleotides, the CDR3 is TGTGCCAGCAGTCTAATCGGGCAGGGGGGAGATACGCAGTATTTT.

The sample holds one count of this clonotype. An end of the junction does not agree with germline; a read error may underlie this. The chain is built from TRBV7-2 and TRBJ2-3, with D perhaps TRBD2 (5 bases). CDR1 is SGHTA, CDR2 FQGNSA, per germline. This CDR3 has 14 residues. The CDR3 sequence: CASKGGLGTDAQYF. CDR3 nucleotide sequence: TGTGCCAGCAAAGGAGGCTTAGGAACAGATGCGCAGTATTTT.

The sample holds a few counts of this clonotype. The chain carries TRBV7-9 and TRBJ1-6, with D uncertain. Trimming removed 0 bases at V and 9 bases at J, with 6 bases between. CDR1 is SEHNR, CDR2 FQNEAQ, per germline (reference sequence). The CDR3 runs 13 residues. CDR3 bases: TGTGCCAGCAGCTTAGCCCGGGTTTCACCCCTCCACTTT. Translating gives CASSLARVSPLHF.

In its sample, this clonotype was seen a few times. The rearrangement joins TRBV6-5 to TRBJ1-1; the match to TRBD1 covers 8 bases. Germline-derived CDR1 and CDR2 are MNHEY and SVGAGI. V dropped 0 bases and J dropped 4; count of bases not matched to a gene: 13. The CDR3 contains 18 residues. The CDR3 nucleotides are TGTGCCAGCAGTTACTCGTTCGGTACAGGGGGACTGGGCACTGAAGCTTTCTTT. It codes for CASSYSFGTGGLGTEAFF.